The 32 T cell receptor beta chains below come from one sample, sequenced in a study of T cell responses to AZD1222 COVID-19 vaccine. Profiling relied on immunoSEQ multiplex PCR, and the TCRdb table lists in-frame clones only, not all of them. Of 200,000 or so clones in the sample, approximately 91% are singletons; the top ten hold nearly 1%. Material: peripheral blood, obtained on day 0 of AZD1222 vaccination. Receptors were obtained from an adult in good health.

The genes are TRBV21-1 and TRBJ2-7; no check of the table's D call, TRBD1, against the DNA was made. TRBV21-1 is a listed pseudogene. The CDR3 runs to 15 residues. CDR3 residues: CASRRGQGAPYEQYF. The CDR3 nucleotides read TGTGCCAGCAGAAGGGGACAGGGGGCCCCCTACGAGCAGTACTTC.

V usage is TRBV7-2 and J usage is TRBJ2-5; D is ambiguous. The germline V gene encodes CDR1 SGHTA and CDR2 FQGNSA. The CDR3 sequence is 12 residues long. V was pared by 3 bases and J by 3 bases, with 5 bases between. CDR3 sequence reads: CASSLTKETQYF. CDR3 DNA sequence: TGTGCCAGCAGCTTGACCAAAGAGACCCAGTACTTC.

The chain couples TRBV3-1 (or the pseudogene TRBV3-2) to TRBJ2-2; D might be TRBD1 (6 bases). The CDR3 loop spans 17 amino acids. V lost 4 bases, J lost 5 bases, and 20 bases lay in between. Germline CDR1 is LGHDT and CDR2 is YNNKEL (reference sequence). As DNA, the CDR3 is TGTGCCAGCAGCCCTAGACAGGTGAAGAGTGTAACCGGGGAGCTGTTTTTT. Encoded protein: CASSPRQVKSVTGELFF.

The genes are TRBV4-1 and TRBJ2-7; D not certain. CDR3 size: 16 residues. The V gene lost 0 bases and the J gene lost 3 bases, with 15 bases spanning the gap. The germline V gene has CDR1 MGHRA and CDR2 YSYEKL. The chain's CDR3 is CASSQDSPRAFYEQYF. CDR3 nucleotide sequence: TGCGCCAGCAGCCAAGATTCCCCCAGAGCATTCTACGAGCAGTACTTC.

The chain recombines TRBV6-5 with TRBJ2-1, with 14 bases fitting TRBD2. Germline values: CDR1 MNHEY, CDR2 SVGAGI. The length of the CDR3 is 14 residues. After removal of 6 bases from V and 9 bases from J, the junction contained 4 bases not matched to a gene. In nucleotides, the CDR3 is TGTGCCAGCAGCCGCGGACTAGCGGGGGGTGAGCAGTTCTTC. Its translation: CASSRGLAGGEQFF.

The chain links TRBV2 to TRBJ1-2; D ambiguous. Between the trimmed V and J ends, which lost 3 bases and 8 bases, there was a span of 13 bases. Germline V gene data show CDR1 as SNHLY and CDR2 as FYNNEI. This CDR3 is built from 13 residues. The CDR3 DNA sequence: TGTGCCAGCAGTGACCTGAGTATTGGGGGCTACACCTTC. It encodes CASSDLSIGGYTF.

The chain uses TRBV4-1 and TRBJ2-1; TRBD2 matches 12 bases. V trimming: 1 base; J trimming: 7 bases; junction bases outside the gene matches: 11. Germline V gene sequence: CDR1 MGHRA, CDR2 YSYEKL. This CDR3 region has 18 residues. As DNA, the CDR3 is TGCGCCAGCAGCCAAGTAGATATGGGGCTAGCGGGGGGGAATGAGCAGTTCTTC. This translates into CASSQVDMGLAGGNEQFF.

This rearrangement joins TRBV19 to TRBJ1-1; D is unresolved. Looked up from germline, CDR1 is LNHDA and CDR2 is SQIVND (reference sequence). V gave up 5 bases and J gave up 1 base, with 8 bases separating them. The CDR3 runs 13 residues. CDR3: CASSLQPNTEAFF. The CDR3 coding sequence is TGTGCCAGTAGTCTCCAGCCGAACACTGAAGCTTTCTTT.

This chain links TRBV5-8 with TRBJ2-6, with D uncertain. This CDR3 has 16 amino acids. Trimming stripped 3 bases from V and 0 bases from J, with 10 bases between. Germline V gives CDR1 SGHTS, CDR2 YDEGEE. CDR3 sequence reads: CASSSWTISGANVLTF. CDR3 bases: TGTGCCAGCAGCTCCTGGACGATCTCTGGGGCCAACGTCCTGACTTTC.

Here the CDR3 reads CASSLSGFNSGNTIYF. The CDR3 nucleotides are TGTGCCAGCAGCCTTTCGGGATTCAACTCTGGAAACACCATATATTTT. The rearrangement joins TRBV7-3 to TRBJ1-3; D remains unclear. This CDR3 comprises 16 residues. V shed 5 bases and J shed 0 bases, with 14 bases lying between them. CDR1 is SGHTA and CDR2 is FQGTGA in the germline V gene.

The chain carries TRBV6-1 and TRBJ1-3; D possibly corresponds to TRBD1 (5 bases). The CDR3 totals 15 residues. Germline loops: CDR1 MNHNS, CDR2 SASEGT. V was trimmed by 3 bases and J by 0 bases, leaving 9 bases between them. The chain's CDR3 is CASSDREASGNTIYF. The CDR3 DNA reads TGTGCCAGCAGTGACAGGGAAGCCTCTGGAAACACCATATATTTT.

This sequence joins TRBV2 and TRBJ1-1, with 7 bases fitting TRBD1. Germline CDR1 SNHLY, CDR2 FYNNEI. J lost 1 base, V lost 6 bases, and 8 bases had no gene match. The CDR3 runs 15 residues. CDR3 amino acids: CASSTDRAGNTEAFF. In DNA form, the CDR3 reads TGTGCCAGCAGCACTGACAGGGCGGGGAACACTGAAGCTTTCTTT.

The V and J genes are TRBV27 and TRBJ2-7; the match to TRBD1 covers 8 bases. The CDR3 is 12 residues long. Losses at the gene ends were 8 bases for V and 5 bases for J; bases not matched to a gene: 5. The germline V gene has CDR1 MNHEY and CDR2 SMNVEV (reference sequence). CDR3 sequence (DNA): TGTGCCAGCCAGAACAGGGGGGACGAGCAGTACTTC. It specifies CASQNRGDEQYF.

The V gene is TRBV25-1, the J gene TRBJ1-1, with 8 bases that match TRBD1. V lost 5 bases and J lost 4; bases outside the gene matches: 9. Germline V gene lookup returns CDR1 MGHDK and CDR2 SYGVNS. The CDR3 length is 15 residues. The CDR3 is CASSTGGLGSTEAFF. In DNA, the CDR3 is TGTGCCAGCAGTACAGGGGGTTTAGGAAGCACTGAAGCTTTCTTT.

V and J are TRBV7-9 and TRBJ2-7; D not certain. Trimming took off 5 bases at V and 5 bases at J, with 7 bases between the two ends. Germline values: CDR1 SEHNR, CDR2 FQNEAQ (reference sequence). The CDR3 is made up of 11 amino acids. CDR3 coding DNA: TGTGCCAGCAGCCTCCTCGACGAGCAGTACTTC. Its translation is CASSLLDEQYF.

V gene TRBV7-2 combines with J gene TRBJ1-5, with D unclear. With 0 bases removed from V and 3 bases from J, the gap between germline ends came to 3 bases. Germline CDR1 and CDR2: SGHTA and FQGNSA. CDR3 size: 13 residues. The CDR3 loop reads CASSLANNQPQHF. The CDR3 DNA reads TGTGCCAGCAGCTTAGCAAACAATCAGCCCCAGCATTTT.

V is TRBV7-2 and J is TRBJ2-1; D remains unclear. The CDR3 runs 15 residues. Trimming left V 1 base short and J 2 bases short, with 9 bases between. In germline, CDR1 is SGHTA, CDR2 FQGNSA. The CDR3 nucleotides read TGTGCCAGCAGCTTAGGGAGAAGGCCCTACAATGAGCAGTTCTTC. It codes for CASSLGRRPYNEQFF.

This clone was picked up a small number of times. The CDR3 coding sequence is TGTGCCAGCAGTTGGACGGAGAATCAGCCCCAGCATTTT. Encoded protein: CASSWTENQPQHF. This chain joins TRBV6-2 or TRBV6-3 and TRBJ1-5; D is unresolved. Trimming stripped 4 bases from V and 4 bases from J, with 8 bases between. CDR1 is MNHEY, CDR2 SVGEGT, per germline. CDR3 size: 13 residues.

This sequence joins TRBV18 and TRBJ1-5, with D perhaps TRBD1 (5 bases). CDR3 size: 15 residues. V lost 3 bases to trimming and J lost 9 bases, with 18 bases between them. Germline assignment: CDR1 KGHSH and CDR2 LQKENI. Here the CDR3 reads CASSPGLGGLGPQHF. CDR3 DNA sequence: TGTGCCAGCTCACCGGGGCTCGGGGGATTAGGGCCCCAGCATTTT.

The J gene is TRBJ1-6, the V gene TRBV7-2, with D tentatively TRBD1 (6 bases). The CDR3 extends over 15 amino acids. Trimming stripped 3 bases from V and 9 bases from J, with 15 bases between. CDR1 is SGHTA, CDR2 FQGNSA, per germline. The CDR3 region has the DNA TGTGCCAGCAGCTTTGGGGGGGCGAACAGTTCACCCCTCCACTTT. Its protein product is CASSFGGANSSPLHF.

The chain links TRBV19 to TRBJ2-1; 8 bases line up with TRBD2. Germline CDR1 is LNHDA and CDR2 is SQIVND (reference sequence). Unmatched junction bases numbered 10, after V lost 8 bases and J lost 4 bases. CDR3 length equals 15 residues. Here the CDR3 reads CASSRAGGPYNEQFF. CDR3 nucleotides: TGTGCCAGTTCCCGTGCGGGGGGCCCGTACAATGAGCAGTTCTTC.

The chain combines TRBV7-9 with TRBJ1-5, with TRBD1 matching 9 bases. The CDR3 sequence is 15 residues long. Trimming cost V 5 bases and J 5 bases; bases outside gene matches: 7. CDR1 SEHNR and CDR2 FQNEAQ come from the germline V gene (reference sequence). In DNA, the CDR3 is TGTGCCAGCAGCCCGTCTACAGGGGGCGATCAGCCCCAGCATTTT. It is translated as CASSPSTGGDQPQHF.

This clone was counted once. DNA for the CDR3: TGCGCCAGCAGTCAATCATTCCGGGGTAGGGCTAATGAAAAACTGTTTTTT. It codes for CASSQSFRGRANEKLFF. This chain links TRBV23-1 with TRBJ1-4; D not resolved. TRBV23-1 belongs to the ORF category, with a function that is uncertain. This CDR3 region has 17 residues. V was trimmed by 0 bases and J by 3 bases, leaving 14 bases between them.

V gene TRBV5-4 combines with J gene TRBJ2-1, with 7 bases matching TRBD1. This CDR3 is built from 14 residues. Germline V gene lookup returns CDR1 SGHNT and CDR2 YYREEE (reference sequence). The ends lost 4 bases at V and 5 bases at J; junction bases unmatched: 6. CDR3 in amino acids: CASSPWTGDNEQFF. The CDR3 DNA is TGTGCCAGCAGCCCGTGGACAGGTGACAATGAGCAGTTCTTC.

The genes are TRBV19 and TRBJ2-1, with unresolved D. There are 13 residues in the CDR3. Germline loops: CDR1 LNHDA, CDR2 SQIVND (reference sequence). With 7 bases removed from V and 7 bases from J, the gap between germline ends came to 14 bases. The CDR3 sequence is CASKLPMRNEQFF. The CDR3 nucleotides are TGTGCCAGTAAGTTACCCATGCGGAATGAGCAGTTCTTC.

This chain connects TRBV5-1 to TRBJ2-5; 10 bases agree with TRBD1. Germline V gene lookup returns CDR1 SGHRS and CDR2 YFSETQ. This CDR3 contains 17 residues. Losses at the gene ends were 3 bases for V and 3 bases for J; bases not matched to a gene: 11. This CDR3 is CASSYRDRGHSEETQYF. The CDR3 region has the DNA TGCGCCAGCAGCTATAGAGACAGGGGGCATTCGGAAGAGACCCAGTACTTC. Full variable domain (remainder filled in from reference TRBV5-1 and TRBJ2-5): KAGVTQTPRYLIKTRGQQVTLSCSPISGHRSVSWYQQTPGQGLQFLFEYFSETQRNKGNFPGRFSGRQFSNSRSEMNVSTLELGDSALYLCASSYRDRGHSEETQYFGPGTRLLVL.

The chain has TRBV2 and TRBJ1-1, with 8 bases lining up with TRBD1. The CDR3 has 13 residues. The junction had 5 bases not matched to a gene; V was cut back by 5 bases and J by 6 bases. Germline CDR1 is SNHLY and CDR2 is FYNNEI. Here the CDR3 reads CASSLDRAPEAFF. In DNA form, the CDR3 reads TGTGCCAGCAGTTTGGACAGGGCGCCTGAAGCTTTCTTT.

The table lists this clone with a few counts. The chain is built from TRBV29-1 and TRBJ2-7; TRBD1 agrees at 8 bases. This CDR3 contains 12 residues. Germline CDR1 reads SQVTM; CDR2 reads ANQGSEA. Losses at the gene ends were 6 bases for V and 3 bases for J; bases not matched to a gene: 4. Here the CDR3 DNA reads TGCAGCGTAACGGGACAGGTCTACGAGCAGTACTTC. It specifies CSVTGQVYEQYF.

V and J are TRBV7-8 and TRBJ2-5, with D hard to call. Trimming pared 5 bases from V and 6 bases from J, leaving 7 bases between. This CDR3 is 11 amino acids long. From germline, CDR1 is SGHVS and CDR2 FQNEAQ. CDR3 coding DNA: TGTGCCAGCAGCCTCGTTCAGACCCAGTACTTC. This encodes CASSLVQTQYF.

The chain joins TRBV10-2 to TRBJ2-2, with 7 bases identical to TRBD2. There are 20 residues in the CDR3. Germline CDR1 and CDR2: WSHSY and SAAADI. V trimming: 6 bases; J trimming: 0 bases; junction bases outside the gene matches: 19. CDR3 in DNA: TGCGCCAGCAGGGACCGCCCCGGGACTACCTATAAAACGAACACCGGGGAGCTGTTTTTT. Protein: CASRDRPGTTYKTNTGELFF.

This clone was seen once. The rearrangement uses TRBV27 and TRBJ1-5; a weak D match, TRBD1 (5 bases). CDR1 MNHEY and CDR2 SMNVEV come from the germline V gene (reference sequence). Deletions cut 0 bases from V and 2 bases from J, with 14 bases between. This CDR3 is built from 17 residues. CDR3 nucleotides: TGTGCCAGCAGTTTATCTTCGGGGCGGCCAGGCAATCAGCCCCAGCATTTT. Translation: CASSLSSGRPGNQPQHF.

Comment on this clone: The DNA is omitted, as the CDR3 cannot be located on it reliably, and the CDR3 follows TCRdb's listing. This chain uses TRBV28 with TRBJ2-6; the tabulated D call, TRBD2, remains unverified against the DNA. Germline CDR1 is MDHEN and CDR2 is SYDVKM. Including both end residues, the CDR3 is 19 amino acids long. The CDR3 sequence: CASSFLAGGPVPGANVLTF.